Listed below are T cell receptor beta chains from one sample, sequenced in a study of blood T cell repertoires in COVID-19. Method: immunoSEQ multiplex PCR; TCRdb's copy keeps in-frame clones and lacks some. This sample has about 370,000 clones, with 80% to 90% found just once. Material for sequencing was PBMCs or T cells enriched from blood (not recorded which). The receptor set was obtained from a man between 18 and 35 years old who had recovered from COVID-19. Both conserved end residues are part of each CDR3. A D gene is named only where the DNA matches it firmly. Clone size is not always given. Where it is, it says once, few, many or a class for expanded clones.

>TRBJ1-6|NA|NA|TRBV15
TGTGCCACCTCTGACAGTGGGACCTATAATTCACCCCTCCACTTT
CATSDSGTYNSPLHF
>TRBJ2-1|TRBD2|NA|TRBV19
TGTGCCAGTAGAGGACTAGCGGGAGAGGGTTACAATGAGCAGTTCTTC
CASRGLAGEGYNEQFF
>TRBJ2-1|TRBD2|NA|TRBV6-4
TGTGCCAGCAGTGAGAGACTAGCCAGCTACAATGAGCAGTTCTTC
CASSERLASYNEQFF
>TRBJ1-5|NA|NA|TRBV2
TGTGCCAGCAGCCGCGGGGGCACGAGCGTACAGCCCCAGCATTTT
CASSRGGTSVQPQHF
>TRBJ2-7|NA|NA|TRBV19
TGTGCCAGTAGCCCGGGTGGGGAGAACGAGCAGTACTTC
CASSPGGENEQYF
>TRBJ2-1|NA|NA|TRBV18
TGTGCCAGCTCACTCGGCAATGAGCAGTTCTTC
CASSLGNEQFF
>TRBJ1-1|NA|once|TRBV19
TGTGCCAGTAGTTTACGGGGACAACGGATGAACACTGAAGCTTTCTTT
CASSLRGQRMNTEAFF
>TRBJ2-7|TRBD1|NA|TRBV5-1
TGCGCCAGCAGCTCGACCGGGACAGGGTCGGACGAGCAGTACTTC
CASSSTGTGSDEQYF
>TRBJ2-7|TRBD2|NA|TRBV28
TGTGCCAGCAGCGAAATCTCGGGACTAGCGGGAGGCCAGATAAAGCAGTACTTC
CASSEISGLAGGQIKQYF
>TRBJ2-7|TRBD2|NA|TRBV19
TGTGCCAGTAGTTCCGTCGGGGGGGGGATGGCTCGGGAGCAGTACTTC
CASSSVGGGMAREQYF
>TRBJ2-3|TRBD1|NA|TRBV2
TGTGCCACCCGACAGGGGATAACGCAGTATTTT
CATRQGITQYF
>TRBJ2-5|NA|NA|TRBV5-1
TGCGCCAGCAGCTTGACGGACAACCAAGAGACCCAGTACTTC
CASSLTDNQETQYF
>TRBJ1-2|NA|NA|TRBV5-1
TGCGCCAGCAGCTTGGGGGGGACAAACTATGGCTACACCTTC
CASSLGGTNYGYTF
>TRBJ1-2|TRBD1|NA|TRBV5-4
TGTGCCAGCAGCGGGGCAGACAGGGGGGAAGTTCTGGACTATGGCTACACCTTC
CASSGADRGEVLDYGYTF
>TRBJ1-1|NA|NA|TRBV7-2
TGTGCCAGCAGCCACACGGCCGGGGGGCTAGCCACTGAAGCTTTCTTT
CASSHTAGGLATEAFF
>TRBJ1-4|NA|NA|TRBV6-5
TGTGCCAGCAGCTGGGGGGACGGAGCTAATGAAAAACTGTTTTTT
CASSWGDGANEKLFF
>TRBJ1-1|TRBD1|NA|TRBV29-1
TGCAGCGCTCTAGGACAGGGGCGGAAGAACACTGAAGCTTTCTTT
CSALGQGRKNTEAFF
>TRBJ1-2|TRBD1|NA|TRBV25-1
TGTGCCAGCAGTGAATTCCGGGGAGGACAGGGGGTGGGTTACACCTTC
CASSEFRGGQGVGYTF
>TRBJ2-3|NA|NA|TRBV11-2
TGTGCCAGCAGCCAGGCCTTAACAGATACGCAGTATTTT
CASSQALTDTQYF
>TRBJ2-7|TRBD2|NA|TRBV5-4
TGTGCCAGCAGCTTGATACTAGCGGGAGCCAAGCAGTACTTC
CASSLILAGAKQYF
>TRBJ2-4|NA|NA|TRBV19
TGTGCCAGTAGTAACAGGAACAGGGCTGCCAAAAACATTCAGTACTTC
CASSNRNRAAKNIQYF
>TRBJ2-1|TRBD1|NA|TRBV2
TGTGCCAGCCACAAGGATACAGGGGGCTACAATGAGCAGTTCTTC
CASHKDTGGYNEQFF
>TRBJ2-5|TRBD2|NA|TRBV7-9
TGTGCCAGCAGCTTATTAGCGGGGGGAACCGGTTTAGCGTCCCAGTACTTC
CASSLLAGGTGLASQYF
>TRBJ2-2|NA|NA|TRBV5-1
TGCGCCAGCAGCGAAACGGGGGCCGGGGAGCTGTTTTTT
CASSETGAGELFF
>TRBJ2-7|NA|NA|TRBV19
TGTGCCAGTAGTACAGTAGGTAGCAATTCCTACGAGCAGTACTTC
CASSTVGSNSYEQYF
>TRBJ1-4|TRBD1|NA|TRBV3-1/TRBV3-2
TGTGCCAGCAGCTCGCAGGGGGCGGTTGAAAAACTGTTTTTT
CASSSQGAVEKLFF